These 3 T cell receptor beta chains came from one sample sequenced in a study of blood T cell repertoires in COVID-19. Assay: immunoSEQ multiplex PCR; the TCRdb copy retains only in-frame clones and omits some. The repertoire holds 24,000 or so clones, 80% to 90% seen once, with roughly an eighth in the top ten. The sample comprised peripheral blood. The receptors originated from an elderly woman with active or convalescent COVID-19.

The V call is TRBV28, the J call TRBJ1-1; the D gene is possibly TRBD1 (6 bases). Trimming left V 6 bases short and J 5 bases short, with 16 bases between. There are 14 residues in the CDR3. CDR1 and CDR2 (germline): MDHEN, SYDVKM. The CDR3 region is CASRLQGLRTEAFF. The CDR3 region has the DNA TGTGCCAGCAGACTCCAGGGGCTCAGAACTGAAGCTTTCTTT. Using reference TRBV28 and TRBJ1-1 for the parts outside the CDR3, the full variable domain is DVKVTQSSRYLVKRTGEKVFLECVQDMDHENMFWYRQDPGLGLRLIYFSYDVKMKEKGDIPEGYSVSREKKERFSLILESASTNQTSMYLCASRLQGLRTEAFFGQGTRLTVV.

The chain combines TRBV25-1 with TRBJ2-3, with TRBD2 matching over 10 bases. Germline loops: CDR1 MGHDK, CDR2 SYGVNS. Trimming at V came to 2 bases and at J to 2 bases, leaving 1 base not matched to a gene. This CDR3 is 15 amino acids long. The CDR3 protein is CASSELAGATDTQYF. For the CDR3, the DNA is TGTGCCAGCAGTGAACTAGCGGGAGCCACAGATACGCAGTATTTT.

The count of this clone is one. The V call is TRBV6-2 or TRBV6-3, the J call TRBJ2-2; perhaps TRBD1 as D (7 bases). V was clipped by 1 base and J by 6 bases, with 12 bases between them. Per germline, CDR1 MNHEY and CDR2 SVGEGT. This CDR3 region has 15 residues. This CDR3 reads CASSYFQGGSGELFF. The CDR3 DNA follows: TGTGCCAGCAGTTACTTCCAGGGGGGATCCGGGGAGCTGTTTTTT.